This T cell receptor beta chain is drawn from a study of radiotherapy plus CTLA-4 blockade in lung cancer. Study as a whole: Objective responses were seen in about a sixth of patients, disease control in more than 30%.

In chemo-refractory metastatic non-small-cell lung cancer, patients got ipilimumab CTLA-4 blockade together with focal radiation. Produced via immunoSEQ multiplex PCR; TCRdb's table is partial and in-frame only. The table includes roughly 80,000 clones, less than 85% detected once. This clone was detected ten times or more. Its antigen is unidentified. Findings and limits, study-wide: Reports state that early shifts in blood T cell clones, with interferon-beta, best predicted response. Radiotherapy was combined with ipilimumab, and tumor-derived TCR clones then expanded in blood.

Trimming removed 3 bases at V and 1 base at J, with 10 bases between. Germline V gives CDR1 SGHNT, CDR2 YYREEE (reference sequence). This CDR3 has 14 amino acids. The TCR originated in a human donor with non-small cell lung cancer whose response to radiotherapy plus ipilimumab could not be evaluated. The sample here was peripheral blood, taken from a patient treated with radiotherapy plus ipilimumab. The chain has TRBV5-4 and TRBJ1-1, with TRBD1 as a possible D gene (5 bases). The chain's CDR3 is CASSSGGGNTEAFF. The CDR3 DNA sequence: TGTGCCAGCAGCTCCGGGGGGGGGAACACTGAAGCTTTCTTT.